Presented here are 7 T cell receptor beta chains from one specimen sequenced in a study of radiotherapy plus CTLA-4 blockade in lung cancer. Assay used: immunoSEQ multiplex PCR; TCRdb lists only in-frame clones, some missing. This table holds some 30,000 clones, around 80% found once. The material sequenced was peripheral blood, taken from a patient treated with radiotherapy plus ipilimumab. Receptors originate from a human donor with non-small cell lung cancer that progressed on radiotherapy plus ipilimumab.

The chain links TRBV9 to TRBJ2-7; maybe TRBD2 (5 bases). CDR1 is SGDLS, CDR2 YYNGEE, per germline. V was cut by 4 bases and J by 4 bases, with 9 bases left in between. The CDR3 spans 12 residues. The CDR3: CASSPEGYEQYF. The CDR3 DNA is TGTGCCAGCAGCCCCGAGGGTTACGAGCAGTACTTC. The whole variable domain, remainder taken from reference TRBV9 and TRBJ2-7, is DSGVTQTPKHLITATGQRVTLRCSPRSGDLSVYWYQQSLDQGLQFLIQYYNGEERAKGNILERFSAQQFPDLHSELNLSSLELGDSALYFCASSPEGYEQYFGPGTRLTVT.

CDR3 nucleotide sequence: TGTGCCAGCAGCGTAGCTCCCACAATCCAAGAGACCCAGTACTTC. It codes for CASSVAPTIQETQYF. The chain links TRBV9 to TRBJ2-5; D is undetermined. Trimming removed 0 bases at V and 1 base at J, with 10 bases between. Germline assignment: CDR1 SGDLS and CDR2 YYNGEE. The CDR3 consists of 15 residues.

The V gene is TRBV4-1, the J gene TRBJ2-3, with 11 nucleotides matching TRBD1. The ends lost 4 bases at V and 5 bases at J; junction bases unmatched: 8. The CDR3 is 16 amino acids. Germline CDR1 MGHRA, CDR2 YSYEKL. The CDR3 is CASSPYLGQGVDTQYF. CDR3 nucleotide sequence: TGCGCCAGCAGCCCGTATTTGGGACAGGGGGTAGATACGCAGTATTTT.

Only one count was recorded for this clone. The rearrangement links TRBV6-6 to TRBJ1-5, with 7 bases identical to TRBD1. The CDR3 totals 13 residues. The germline CDR1 and CDR2 sequences are MNHNY and SVGAGI (reference sequence). Losses at the gene ends were 7 bases for V and 5 bases for J; bases not matched to a gene: 5. This chain's CDR3 is CASTGQVDQPQHF. DNA for the CDR3: TGTGCCAGCACAGGACAGGTGGATCAGCCCCAGCATTTT.

V gene TRBV28 combines with J gene TRBJ2-7; 10 bases fit TRBD1. The germline V gene has CDR1 MDHEN and CDR2 SYDVKM. The CDR3 sequence is 15 residues long. V was pared by 7 bases and J by 5 bases, with 11 bases of the junction left unmatched. The CDR3 DNA sequence: TGTGCCAGCAACCTAGGGGGACAGGGGCGGAACGAGCAGTACTTC. Protein product: CASNLGGQGRNEQYF. Full variable domain (remainder filled in from reference TRBV28 and TRBJ2-7): DVKVTQSSRYLVKRTGEKVFLECVQDMDHENMFWYRQDPGLGLRLIYFSYDVKMKEKGDIPEGYSVSREKKERFSLILESASTNQTSMYLCASNLGGQGRNEQYFGPGTRLTVT.

V is TRBV5-6 and J is TRBJ2-1; TRBD2 aligns across 8 bases. This CDR3 region has 16 residues. Trimming took 0 bases from V and 3 from J; bases not matched to a gene: 5. Germline V gene sequence: CDR1 SGHDT, CDR2 YYEEEE. The CDR3, as DNA: TGTGCCAGCAGCTTGGTATCGGGGGGGAGCTACAATGAGCAGTTCTTC. This codes for CASSLVSGGSYNEQFF.

The chain uses TRBV18 and TRBJ1-5; no clear D. Germline V gene lookup returns CDR1 KGHSH and CDR2 LQKENI. The CDR3 extends over 13 amino acids. V dropped 2 bases and J dropped 3 bases, with 5 bases sitting between them. The CDR3 DNA reads as TGTGCCAGCTCACCAGCGGTCAATCAGCCCCAGCATTTT. Translation gives CASSPAVNQPQHF.